This T cell receptor (beta chain) was found in a study of control samples from healthy donors and cancer patients. This CDR3 comprises 17 residues. Losses at the gene ends were 6 bases for V and 2 bases for J; bases not matched to a gene: 9. Germline-derived CDR1 and CDR2 are SGHAT and FQNNGV. The assay was immunoSEQ multiplex PCR, and TCRdb's table has in-frame clones only and misses some. The table shows around 20,000 clones, with around 89% occurring only once. This clonotype was sampled from a woman aged 55-69 years with head and neck cancer. The sequencing sample was made of PBMCs. The J gene is TRBJ2-1, the V gene TRBV11-2; 11 bases agree with TRBD2. This CDR3 reads CASRPISSGRTYNEQFF. As DNA, the CDR3 is TGTGCCAGCAGGCCGATTTCTAGCGGGAGGACCTACAATGAGCAGTTCTTC.